This TCR beta chain was recovered during a study of T cells in localized non-small cell lung cancer. The CDR3 consists of 14 residues. Trimming removed 3 bases from V and 6 bases from J; junction bases left unmatched: 4. Germline V lookup: CDR1 LGHNA, CDR2 YNFKEQ. The repertoire was sequenced with immunoSEQ multiplex PCR; TCRdb's copy has only in-frame clones and lacks some. The repertoire includes approximately 34,000 clones, 93% of them detected once, and roughly 7.9% sits in the top ten. The clonotype originates from a female donor of 60 years or more with stage I lung adenocarcinoma. The material sequenced was peripheral blood, taken before any cancer treatment. This chain joins TRBV4-2 and TRBJ2-3, with 9 bases fitting TRBD1. The CDR3 reads CASSQVGQGDTQYF. The DNA for the CDR3 is TGTGCCAGCAGCCAGGTGGGACAGGGTGATACGCAGTATTTT.